The clone carrying this TCR beta chain was found once. Its antigen is not identified. The data stem from a study of lymphopenia after photon versus proton radiotherapy. Overall study findings and caveats: Post-nadir diversity loss with photons came from oligoclonal expansion, particularly CD8+ Temra cells. Post-nadir TCR diversity decline inversely tracked overall survival among those who died. Proton therapy kept repertoires fairly stable, unlike photons, which gained effector/memory cells.

Using immunoSEQ multiplex PCR, the repertoire was profiled, and TCRdb retains in-frame clones only, with some absent. This table has tens of thousands of clones, about 80% appearing once. Sequences were derived from peripheral blood, sampled from a patient treated with proton-based radiotherapy. The receptor's source is an older woman with pancreatic cancer.

The CDR3 is CASSFDSGFGTGELFF. Written as DNA, the CDR3 is TGTGCCAGCAGCTTCGACTCCGGTTTTGGGACCGGGGAGCTGTTTTTT. The chain carries TRBV27 and TRBJ2-2, with no clear D. Trimming took off 6 bases at V and 5 bases at J, with 19 bases between the two ends. From germline, CDR1 is MNHEY and CDR2 SMNVEV (reference sequence). The CDR3 has 16 residues.